Listed here is a single T cell receptor (beta chain). The target of this receptor is not known. Per-nucleotide qualities are absent, and no much larger clonotype sits a single base away. The data are from a study of T cell responses to AZD1222 COVID-19 vaccine listed by TCRdb under 2021. Study-wide context: TCR sequencing was performed for some 250 trial participants, of whom about 200 were given two doses of AZD1222 and about 25 were given two doses of MenACWY control vaccine. Enrollment into the trials was organized by age into subgroups of 18-55, 56-69 and 70-plus years, and those subgroups contained approximately 150, 30 and 60 TCR-sequenced participants, respectively. The study at large found these results: The 56-69-year group was small, and its depth increase did not reach significance, likely because of low power. The whole spike protein was spanned by vaccine-associated CD4 TCRs, and dominant responses were seen in regions 160-218 and 743-854. Nearly half of unique spike-specific TCRs reportedly recognized epitopes outside regions mutated in the B.1.351 and B.1.1.7 variants. Conclusions about previously exposed vaccinees were limited because only a handful of AZD1222 recipients were SARS-CoV-2 seropositive at baseline. Because no day 14 peak-response samples were available, the repertoires could be characterized only after the peak T cell response. After two AZD1222 doses, spike-specific TCR breadth and depth were significantly higher than at day 0 and than in MenACWY recipients. Most participants were white British and females outnumbered males, and the authors suggested that clonal diversity may have been underestimated.

Measured from the cysteine to the phenylalanine, the CDR3 is 15 residues long. CDR3 DNA is the only sequence kept; it has 45 bases, read in frame from the first base. Relative to germline, V is 4 bases shorter and J is 3 bases shorter, with 13 bases between their ends. The germline V gene supplies CDR1 LGHNA and CDR2 YNFKEQ. This sample's time point label indicates: about 28 days (+/-7) after the second vaccine dose. AZD1222 recipients with second doses at about 4 weeks or about 12 weeks were pooled, because spike-specific TCR depth and breadth did not differ between schedules. Samples from vaccinated people were obtained from the UK trials COV001 and COV002, which included a single-blind randomized controlled phase 2/3 trial of AZD1222 (ChAdOx1 nCoV-19) in healthy adults. Trial participant PBMC samples were collected at day 0 and day 28 after the second dose for TCRbeta chain sequencing. The CDR3 regions of human TCRbeta chains were subjected to immunosequencing. On the authors' methods: TCRs in the repertoires were compared against a reference library of SARS-CoV-2-specific TCRs that had been generated with the MIRA antigen-specificity platform. Breadth was defined as the fraction of unique TCRs that were SARS-CoV-2-associated, and depth was defined as the fraction of total T cells that were SARS-CoV-2-associated. Each spike-specific TCR was assigned to its reactive spike region and to a CD4 or CD8 class using the MIRA data. Log10-transformed breadth and depth values were compared by one-way ANOVA with Sidak's multiple comparisons tests. This immuneACCESS table, as held by TCRdb, lists in-frame sequences with V and J called but not all clones. Of the missing ones, under half trace to an unresolved V gene in checked studies; the others have no known cause. V and J calls and clone size follow that table, whereas D and trimming were derived from the DNA. The sample data list tens of thousands of clones, and 89% of these were observed just once. The ten most abundant clones make up approximately 8.6% of the sample.

This chain joins TRBV4-2 to TRBJ2-1, and TRBD2 may be the D gene, going by 7 matching bases. The sample here was peripheral blood, taken 28 days after the second AZD1222 dose. The receptor comes from an adult who received the AZD1222 COVID-19 vaccine. DNA sequence: TGTGCCAGCAGCCCAGGGGCGGGAGTCTACAATGAGCAGTTCTTC. The translation is CASSPGAGVYNEQFF.